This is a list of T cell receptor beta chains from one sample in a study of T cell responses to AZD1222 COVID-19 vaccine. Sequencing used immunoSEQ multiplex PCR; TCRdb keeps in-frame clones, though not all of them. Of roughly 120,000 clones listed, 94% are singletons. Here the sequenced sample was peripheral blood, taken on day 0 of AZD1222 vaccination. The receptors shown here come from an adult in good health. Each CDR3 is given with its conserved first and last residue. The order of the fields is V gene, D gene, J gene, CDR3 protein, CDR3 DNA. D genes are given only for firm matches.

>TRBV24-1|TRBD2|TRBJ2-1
CATSDAGLARGGREQFF
TGTGCCACCAGTGATGCGGGACTAGCGCGAGGGGGTAGGGAGCAGTTCTTC
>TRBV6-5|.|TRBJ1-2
CASSLRQAVGGYTF
TGTGCCAGCAGTTTACGACAGGCGGTCGGAGGCTACACCTTC
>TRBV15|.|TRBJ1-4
CATSRAGGKLFF
TGTGCCACCAGCAGAGCGGGGGGAAAACTGTTTTTT
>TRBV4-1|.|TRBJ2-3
CASSQEGSFIAAPPDTQYF
TGCGCCAGCAGCCAAGAGGGCTCTTTCATAGCGGCGCCCCCGGATACGCAGTATTTT
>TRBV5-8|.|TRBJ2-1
CASSLRGIRNEQFF
TGTGCCAGCAGCTTGAGAGGAATTCGCAATGAGCAGTTCTTC
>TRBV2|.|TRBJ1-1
CARQTLGWVTEAFF
TGTGCCAGACAAACCCTGGGCTGGGTCACTGAAGCTTTCTTT
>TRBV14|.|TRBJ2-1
CATRRGVNQFF
TGTGCCACCCGACGGGGCGTAAACCAATTCTTC
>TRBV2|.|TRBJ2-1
CASKGFSYNEQFF
TGTGCCAGCAAGGGATTCTCCTACAATGAGCAGTTCTTC
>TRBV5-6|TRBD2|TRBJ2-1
CASSLAEGTRLRGNEQFF
TGTGCCAGCAGCTTGGCCGAGGGGACTAGATTAAGGGGGAATGAGCAGTTCTTC
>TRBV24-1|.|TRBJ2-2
CATSDLSDTGELFF
TGTGCCACCAGTGATTTGTCGGACACCGGGGAGCTGTTTTTT
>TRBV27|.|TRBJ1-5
CASSLSGTGLSNQPQHF
TGTGCCAGCAGTTTATCAGGCACAGGGCTGAGCAATCAGCCCCAGCATTTT
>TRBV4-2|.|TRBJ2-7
CASSPRYPSYEQYF
TGTGCCAGCAGCCCCCGATACCCGTCCTACGAGCAGTACTTC
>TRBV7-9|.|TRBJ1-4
CASSPRTDEKLFF
TGTGCCAGCAGCCCACGGACGGATGAAAAACTGTTTTTT
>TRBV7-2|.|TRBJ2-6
CASSRTASGANVLTF
TGTGCCAGCAGCCGCACAGCCTCTGGGGCCAACGTCCTGACTTTC
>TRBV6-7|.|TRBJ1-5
CASSYRFSYSNQPQHF
TGTGCCAGCAGTTACCGTTTTAGTTATAGCAATCAGCCCCAGCATTTT
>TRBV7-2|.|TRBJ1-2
CASSLAQGRGYGYTF
TGTGCCAGCAGCTTAGCGCAGGGGCGGGGCTATGGCTACACCTTC
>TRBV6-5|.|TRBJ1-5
CASSRLTGGGQPQHF
TGTGCCAGCAGTCGGCTTACAGGAGGTGGTCAGCCCCAGCATTTT
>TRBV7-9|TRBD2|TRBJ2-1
CASSRSSGSGDEQFF
TGTGCCAGCAGCAGGTCTAGCGGGAGTGGGGATGAGCAGTTCTTC
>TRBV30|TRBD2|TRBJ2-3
CACNVGGGADTQYF
TGTGCCTGCAATGTGGGGGGAGGGGCAGATACGCAGTATTTT
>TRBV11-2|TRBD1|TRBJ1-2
CASSWRTGTNYGYTF
TGTGCCAGCAGCTGGAGGACAGGGACTAACTATGGCTACACCTTC
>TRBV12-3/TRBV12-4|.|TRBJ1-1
CASSLGLNTEAFF
TGTGCCAGCAGCCTTGGACTGAACACTGAAGCTTTCTTT
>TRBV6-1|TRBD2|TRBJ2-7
CASRSGLAGYEQYF
TGTGCCAGCAGATCCGGACTAGCGGGCTACGAGCAGTACTTC
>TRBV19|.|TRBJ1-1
CASSTRGGNTEAFF
TGTGCCAGTAGTACCAGGGGAGGGAACACTGAAGCTTTCTTT
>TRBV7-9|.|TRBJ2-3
CASSFGGGGTDTQYF
TGTGCCAGCAGCTTTGGCGGTGGGGGCACAGATACGCAGTATTTT
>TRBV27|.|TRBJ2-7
CASSFVGNYYEQYF
TGTGCCAGCAGTTTTGTGGGAAATTACTACGAGCAGTACTTC
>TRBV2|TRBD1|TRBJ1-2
CATLGGDRNYGYTF
TGTGCCACCCTGGGGGGGGACAGGAACTATGGCTACACCTTC
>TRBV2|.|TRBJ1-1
CATGRIMNTEAFF
TGTGCCACAGGGAGAATCATGAACACTGAAGCTTTCTTT
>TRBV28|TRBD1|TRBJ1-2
CASSFRDRSSYGYTF
TGTGCCAGCAGTTTTCGGGACAGGAGTAGCTATGGCTACACCTTC
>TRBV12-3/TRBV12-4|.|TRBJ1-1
CASSLEGGEAFF
TGTGCCAGCAGTTTAGAGGGGGGTGAAGCTTTCTTT
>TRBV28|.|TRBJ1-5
CASRDIISNQPQHF
TGTGCCAGCAGAGACATTATTAGCAATCAGCCCCAGCATTTT
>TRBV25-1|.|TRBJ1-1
CASSALPPGGKDTEAFF
TGTGCCAGCAGTGCCCTCCCCCCGGGAGGGAAGGACACTGAAGCTTTCTTT
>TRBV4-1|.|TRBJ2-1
CASSQLQGYEQFF
TGCGCCAGCAGCCAGCTTCAGGGGTATGAGCAGTTCTTC
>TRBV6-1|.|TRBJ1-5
CASSEDAGSRIQPQHF
TGTGCCAGCAGTGAAGACGCAGGGTCCCGAATTCAGCCCCAGCATTTT
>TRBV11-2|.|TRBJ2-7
CASSANEITYEQYF
TGTGCCAGCAGCGCCAACGAAATCACCTACGAGCAGTACTTC
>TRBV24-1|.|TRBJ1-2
CATSDQSFNYGYTF
TGTGCCACCAGTGACCAATCTTTTAACTATGGCTACACCTTC
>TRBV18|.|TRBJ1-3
CASSPTAGAGNTIYF
TGTGCCAGCTCACCAACGGCAGGGGCTGGAAACACCATATATTTT
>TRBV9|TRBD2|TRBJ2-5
CASSVGLAGLGETQYF
TGTGCCAGCAGCGTAGGGCTAGCGGGACTCGGGGAGACCCAGTACTTC
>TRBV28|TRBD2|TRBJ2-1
CASRTSGRVDEQFF
TGTGCCAGCAGGACTAGCGGGAGAGTCGATGAGCAGTTCTTC
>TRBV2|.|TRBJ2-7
CASSEGDLGYEQYF
TGTGCCAGCAGCGAAGGGGACCTAGGCTACGAGCAGTACTTC
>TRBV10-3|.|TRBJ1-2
CAITRDGQGVATF
TGTGCCATCACCCGGGATGGGCAGGGAGTAGCCACCTTC
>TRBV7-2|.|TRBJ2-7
CASSPPNSLLGEQYF
TGTGCCAGCAGCCCACCGAACAGCCTACTTGGCGAGCAGTACTTC
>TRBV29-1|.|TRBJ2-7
CSVEDRFLGEQYF
TGCAGCGTTGAAGATAGGTTCCTAGGCGAGCAGTACTTC